This T cell receptor (beta chain) comes out of a study of cytomegalovirus exposure and HLA in healthy donors. Study summary: Among roughly 190 million T cells, an earlier analysis found around 100 million unique TCR beta sequences. Findings and limits, study-wide: For cytomegalovirus status, the classifier reportedly gave diagnoses with high specificity and sensitivity. There were some V segments, including TRBV6-2 and TRBV6-3, excluded as indistinguishable.

Each donor was nominally healthy when sampled (though unrecorded immune exposures were likely). This clone was counted only a few times. Its cognate antigen is unknown. V was shortened by 8 bases and J by 6 bases, with 10 bases between the two germline ends. The CDR3 runs to 12 residues. Germline values: CDR1 MNHNS, CDR2 SASEGT. The PCR made use of 60 Vbeta and 13 Jbeta primers. TCRdb's table, derived via immunoSEQ multiplex PCR, lists solely in-frame clones and lacks some. The table includes some 120,000 clones, around a tenth detected once. Sequencing used PBMCs. V is TRBV6-1 and J is TRBJ2-2; D remains ambiguous. The receptor was derived from a young man in good health and CMV-seronegative. The CDR3 DNA is TGTGCCAGCTTCTTAATATCCGGGGAGCTGTTTTTT. This codes for CASFLISGELFF.